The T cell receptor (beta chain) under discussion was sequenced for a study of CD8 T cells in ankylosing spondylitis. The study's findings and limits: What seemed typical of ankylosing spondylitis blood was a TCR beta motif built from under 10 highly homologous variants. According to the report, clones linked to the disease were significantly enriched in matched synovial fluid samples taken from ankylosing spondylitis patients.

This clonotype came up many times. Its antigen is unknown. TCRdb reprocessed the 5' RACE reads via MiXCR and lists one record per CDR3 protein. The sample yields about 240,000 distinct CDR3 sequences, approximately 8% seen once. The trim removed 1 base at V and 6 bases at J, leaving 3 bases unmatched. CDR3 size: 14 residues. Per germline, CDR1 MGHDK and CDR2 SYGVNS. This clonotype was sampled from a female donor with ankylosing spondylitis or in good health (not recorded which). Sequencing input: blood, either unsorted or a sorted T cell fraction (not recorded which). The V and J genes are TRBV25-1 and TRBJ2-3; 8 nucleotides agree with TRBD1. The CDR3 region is CASSEWTGTDTQYF. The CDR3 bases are TGTGCCAGCAGTGAATGGACAGGGACCGATACGCAGTATTTT.